This record concerns one T cell receptor (beta chain) sequence. This clonotype was seen many times. Its antigen remains unidentified. No base qualities exist here, and no much larger clone lies one base off it. At the junction V is shortened by 1 base and J by 5 bases, with 11 bases in between. Sequences ENHRY (CDR1) and SYGVKD (CDR2) are obtained from the germline V gene. There are 14 amino acids in the CDR3, from cysteine to phenylalanine inclusive. The DNA shown is the 42-base CDR3, in frame from base 1. The method behind the library was multiplex PCR. This sample was sequenced with an Illumina HiSeq 4000. TCR beta libraries were built with iRepertoire HTBI primers and Arm-PCR amplification of CDR3 regions. Before sequencing, the PCR products underwent gel purification. From the authors' description of their analysis: Across samples, 55 to 80 TRBV and 13 to 15 TRBJ segments were identified and used for gene usage analysis of CDR3 amino acid clonotypes. Filtered high-quality paired reads were merged into contigs using COPE and FqMerger. BLAST was used to align contigs to the IMGT TRBV, TRBD and TRBJ reference genes, and CDR3 was defined following IMGT. Any clonotype with a frequency above 0.1% was counted as a highly expanded clone. Shannon entropy was used to measure repertoire diversity, and the Gini coefficient was used to measure V-J evenness. Clonotypes shared by more than one individual were considered public. Clones were called with MiXCR by TCRdb after fastp trimmed the public reads at Q25, and only in-frame beta chains were retained. Here each entry gathers all rows of one CDR3 protein and keeps the most common genes and DNA. The V and J calls here are based on TCRdb, not the publication. The table for this sample lists 350,000 to 450,000 distinct CDR3 sequences; approximately 16% of them were counted only once. Under 9% of the sample goes to the ten largest clones.

Per the publication, the time point label means: newly diagnosed GD, antithyroid drugs for less than 3 months. RNA was extracted from PBMCs in TRIzol for both TCR sequencing and RNA sequencing. The diagnosis of Graves' disease was made according to American Thyroid Association guidelines. The patients came from an endocrinology department in Xi'an, China. From each patient, 8 to 10 milliliters of peripheral blood was collected into an EDTA anticoagulant tube. PBMCs were isolated by Ficoll Paque Plus density gradient separation without further T cell sorting. An Agilent 2100 Bioanalyzer and agarose gel were used to check RNA quality, while a NanoDrop 2000 measured RNA concentration. This record belongs to a study of regulatory T cells in long-lasting Graves disease (dated by TCRdb to the early 2020s). At the level of the whole study: Patients with newly diagnosed Graves' disease had been on antithyroid drugs for under 3 months. The study was conducted in China and was registered as a clinical trial. Patients with persistent Graves' disease were compared with patients with newly diagnosed Graves' disease using TCR sequencing and RNA sequencing of peripheral blood. A total of some 35 samples underwent TCR sequencing, from roughly 13 patients with persistent Graves' disease and 20 or so patients with newly diagnosed Graves' disease. Study-wide conclusions, independent of this receptor: Peripheral blood alone was examined, since thyroid tissue, which constituted the primary lesion, could not be accessed. The authors noted that the small sample size was a limitation that may lower accuracy. Only the TCR beta chain was sequenced and analyzed. Compared with newly diagnosed patients, patients with persistent Graves' disease had lower TCR Shannon entropy and fewer highly expanded clones, which suggests clonal expansion. More public clonotypes were shared among persistent patients (under 3,000) than among newly diagnosed patients (roughly 1,000). Preferential use of TRBV28, TRBJ1-2 and TRBJ2-5 was observed in persistent disease, whereas TRBV20-1 and TRBJ2-1 were favored in newly diagnosed disease.

This sample also belongs to another study, concerning T cells in Graves' hyperthyroidism and ophthalmopathy. The second publication reports: Stable Graves' hyperthyroidism was defined as no progression to ophthalmopathy during 18 months of follow-up. Hyperthyroidism patients were newly diagnosed, had a disease duration of under 2 months, and were aged 18 to 65 years. Patients with uncontrolled infections, other autoimmune diseases, pregnancy or lactation were excluded. Clinical symptoms, serum thyroxine and TRAb, thyroid ultrasound, and orbital computed tomography formed the basis for the diagnoses. For the first round of RT-PCR on the TCR CDR3, the HTBI primer set was used together with the Qiagen OneStep RT-PCR kit. Most expanded thyroid clonotypes (frequency above 0.001) were also found in blood, which suggests that blood repertoires may mirror thyroid immune responses. In cross-validation, a model built on a 13 V-J signature told ophthalmopathy apart from stable hyperthyroidism with roughly 87% sensitivity and roughly 83% specificity, and in testing the same model reached 80%/75%. During validation, the model predicted progression to ophthalmopathy a median of approximately six months ahead of onset, with 60% to 71% sensitivity and 72% to 85% specificity. A discovery cohort of roughly 100 patients, 43 with Graves' ophthalmopathy and over 55 with stable Graves' hyperthyroidism, was used to find distinguishing TCR V-J signatures. Prospective prediction of ophthalmopathy was tested in an independent validation cohort of under 20 hyperthyroidism patients and 15 to 17 patients who later progressed to ophthalmopathy. The 75 to 100 discovery patients were divided at random into training and test sets in a 7:3 ratio. In addition, the study compared T-cell repertoires in thyroid tissue and in blood from about six Graves' hyperthyroidism patients. Once sampling was done, hyperthyroidism patients were given methimazole at a starting dose of 30 mg daily, whereas ophthalmopathy patients were given high-dose intravenous methylprednisolone. Libraries were constructed in a second round of multiplex PCR, after which size selection and purification were performed. Sequencing of the libraries was done on an Illumina HiSeq2000 using paired-end 100 bp reads. Raw data were processed with SOAPnuke, discarding reads with adapters, uncalled bases, mean Phred below 15, or no exact constant-primer or identifier match. High-quality paired reads were merged using COPE v1.2.5, and each unique nucleotide sequence was defined as a clonotype. MiTCR v1.1 was used to align the clonotypes against IMGT TRBV, TRBD and TRBJ reference segments. The analysis was restricted to V-J combinations with a frequency above 0.0001, which together covered around 99% of the repertoires. The TCS score was defined as F50 (clonal expansion) divided by E x V (chaos), with BLOSUM62-based TCRdist calculated between CDR3 peptides within each V-J. Welch's t-statistics and random forest reduced just over 500 V-J features to under 15, which were used in a naive Bayes classifier (R e1071). Sample size was not statistically predetermined, and blinding of investigators to group allocation was not performed. TCR Vbeta CDR3 sequencing of 130 to 150 peripheral blood samples (over 40 ophthalmopathy, 75 hyperthyroidism and around 17 progressor patients) is reported in the paper.

Sequencing used peripheral blood mononuclear cells (PBMCs), obtained at new diagnosis, from a patient treated with antithyroid drugs. The rearrangement combines TRBV10-3 with TRBJ2-5, with TRBD1 tentatively as D gene (6 bases match). The sequence was obtained from a woman between 35 and 50 years old with Graves disease. Donor details come from another sample of the same person, matched by shared clones. The DNA sequence is TGTGCCATCAGTGAGTACAGGGACGAGGAGACCCAGTACTTC. This translates into CAISEYRDEETQYF.